This T cell receptor (beta chain) emerged from a study of regulatory dendritic cells for organ transplantation. Study context: Regulatory dendritic cells came from monocytes given vitamin D3 and IL-10. Day 6 dendritic cell cultures were stimulated with LPS. Study observations and caveats: Naive CD4+ and CD8+ repertoires were highly diverse; memory CD8+ was most oligoclonal. Mature dendritic cells appeared to drive more memory CD8+ clonal expansion than regulatory ones.

From germline, CDR1 is SGHRS and CDR2 YFSETQ. This CDR3 spans 15 amino acids. The V end was cut by 0 bases, the J end by 0 bases, with 7 bases between. CFSE-labeled sorted T cells met regulatory or mature dendritic cells for less than 6 days. As for this clone: Its antigen is not identified.

Measured with immunoSEQ multiplex PCR; TCRdb has only the in-frame clones, and not every one. Of some 12,000 clones listed, approximately 79% are singletons. This sequence was found in a human donor in good health. Material for sequencing was naive CD8+ T cells from blood cultured with regulatory dendritic cells. The sample's subset: CD45RA+ naive T cells. The chain recombines TRBV5-1 with TRBJ2-1; D remains ambiguous. The CDR3 loop is CASSLEQSSYNEQFF. The CDR3 DNA is TGCGCCAGCAGCTTGGAACAGAGCTCCTACAATGAGCAGTTCTTC. The full variable domain, with the rest looked up from reference TRBV5-1 and TRBJ2-1, is KAGVTQTPRYLIKTRGQQVTLSCSPISGHRSVSWYQQTPGQGLQFLFEYFSETQRNKGNFPGRFSGRQFSNSRSEMNVSTLELGDSALYLCASSLEQSSYNEQFFGPGTRLTVL.